Below are 31 T cell receptor beta chains sequenced from a single sample in a study of somatic mutations in cytotoxic T cells in rheumatoid arthritis. Method: immunoSEQ multiplex PCR; TCRdb's copy keeps in-frame clones and lacks some. The sample carries about 15,000 clones, approximately 90% recorded once. Sequencing was done on a sample of CD4+ T cells sorted from blood. All receptors derive from a man in his 70s with rheumatoid arthritis.

The J gene is TRBJ2-5, the V gene TRBV6-1; 10 positions match TRBD1. With 5 bases clipped from V and 3 bases from J, the junction kept 6 bases outside the gene matches. The CDR3 sequence is 15 residues long. The germline V gene encodes CDR1 MNHNS and CDR2 SASEGT. DNA of the CDR3: TGTGCCAGCAGTAACTTTGGACAGGGGGAAGAGACCCAGTACTTC. Residues: CASSNFGQGEETQYF.

The CDR3 DNA is TGCAGCGTTGAAGGAGTGGGGGGAGGGACTGAAGCTTTCTTT. Amino acids: CSVEGVGGGTEAFF. The chain joins TRBV29-1 to TRBJ1-1, with a possible D match to TRBD1 (5 bases). CDR3 length: 14 amino acids. The V and J ends lost 1 base and 5 bases respectively, with 14 bases between them. Per the germline V gene, CDR1 is SQVTM and CDR2 is ANQGSEA.

The chain uses TRBV2 and TRBJ1-1; D is unclear. CDR3 length: 13 residues. Trimming removed 8 bases from V and 1 base from J, with 11 bases in between. The germline V gene encodes CDR1 SNHLY and CDR2 FYNNEI. The CDR3 sequence: CASCAGKNTEAFF. Written as DNA, the CDR3 is TGTGCCAGCTGCGCAGGAAAGAACACTGAAGCTTTCTTT.

V is TRBV10-1 and J is TRBJ1-2, with 11 positions matching TRBD1. Trimming removed 6 bases from V and 14 bases from J; junction bases left unmatched: 11. Per germline, CDR1 WNHNN and CDR2 SYGVQD (reference sequence). The CDR3 is 13 residues long. Written as DNA, the CDR3 is TGCGCCAGCAGCTCCGGGACAGGGGGTATTTCGACCTTC. Amino acids: CASSSGTGGISTF.

This clone is a singleton in its sample. V and J are TRBV7-9 and TRBJ2-5; 8 positions match TRBD1. V lost 3 bases, J lost 5 bases, and 2 bases stayed unmatched. Germline CDR1 SEHNR, CDR2 FQNEAQ (reference sequence). The CDR3 is made up of 13 amino acids. For the CDR3, the DNA is TGTGCCAGCAGCTTGCGACAGGGGGAGACCCAGTACTTC. It yields the protein CASSLRQGETQYF.

The chain carries TRBV7-6 and TRBJ2-5; 10 positions match TRBD2. TRBJ2-7 explains the end of the DNA better; the J call may be wrong. This CDR3 has 15 residues. Per the germline V gene, CDR1 is SGHVS and CDR2 is FNYEAQ. CDR3 nucleotide sequence: TGTGCCAGCAGCTTAGGGACTAGCGGTACCTACGAGCAGTACTTC. Translating it yields CASSLGTSGTYEQYF.

The chain combines TRBV7-2 with TRBJ2-5; D possibly corresponds to TRBD1 (5 bases). Per the germline V gene, CDR1 is SGHTA and CDR2 is FQGNSA. CDR3 size: 14 residues. Trimming stripped 1 base from V and 6 bases from J, with 12 bases between. The CDR3 bases are TGTGCCAGCAGCTTAGTGGCAGGGCACCAGACCCAGTACTTC. Protein: CASSLVAGHQTQYF.

V usage is TRBV27 and J usage is TRBJ1-6; no firm D call. Deletions cut 8 bases from V and 8 bases from J, with 16 bases between. There are 14 residues in the CDR3. Germline V CDR1 and CDR2: MNHEY, SMNVEV (reference sequence). This chain's CDR3 is CASPNLGRHSPLHF. As DNA, the CDR3 is TGTGCCAGCCCGAACCTTGGGAGGCATTCACCCCTCCACTTT.

The genes are TRBV30 and TRBJ1-2, with 8 bases fitting TRBD1. CDR1 GTSNPN and CDR2 SVGIG come from the germline V gene (reference sequence). V shed 4 bases and J 6 bases; nucleotides not matched to a gene: 7. The CDR3 spans 13 residues. The CDR3 here is CAWTKDRADGYTF. The CDR3 DNA sequence: TGTGCCTGGACCAAGGACAGGGCGGATGGCTACACCTTC.

The chain has TRBV4-2 and TRBJ2-1, with 7 bases lining up with TRBD2. Germline V CDR1 and CDR2: LGHNA, YNFKEQ. CDR3 length: 15 amino acids. J lost 10 bases, V lost 4 bases, and 13 bases had no gene match. The CDR3 sequence: CASSPWGEGLREQFF. DNA of the CDR3: TGTGCCAGCAGCCCGTGGGGGGAGGGCCTCCGGGAGCAGTTCTTC.

The DNA for the CDR3 is TGTGCCAGCAGCTGGGCAGGGGGTAAATACGAGCAGTACTTC. Its protein product is CASSWAGGKYEQYF. The J gene is TRBJ2-7, the V gene TRBV5-4; 7 bases are a match to TRBD1. Trimming took 3 bases from V and 4 from J; bases not matched to a gene: 7. The CDR3 has 14 residues. CDR1 is SGHNT and CDR2 is YYREEE in the germline V gene (reference sequence).

The rearrangement joins TRBV19 to TRBJ1-2, with 9 bases identical to TRBD1. V dropped 11 bases and J dropped 8; count of bases not matched to a gene: 9. This CDR3 is built from 12 residues. The germline CDR1 and CDR2 sequences are LNHDA and SQIVND (reference sequence). The CDR3 loop is CAGRTGGAGYTF. The CDR3 DNA sequence: TGTGCCGGACGAACAGGGGGCGCCGGCTACACCTTC.

The CDR3 here is CASIAVSTEAFF. CDR3 nucleotide sequence: TGTGCCAGCATTGCGGTGAGCACTGAAGCTTTCTTT. The chain has TRBV6-1 and TRBJ1-1; D is ambiguous. CDR3 length equals 12 residues. V shed 7 bases and J shed 4 bases, with 10 bases lying between them. Germline CDR1 and CDR2: MNHNS and SASEGT.

This clone occurred once. The genes are TRBV10-2 and TRBJ2-5, with a tentative D call TRBD2 (6 bases). Trimming cost V 4 bases and J 7 bases, with 25 bases left between them. This CDR3 has 17 residues. Germline V lookup: CDR1 WSHSY, CDR2 SAAADI. The CDR3 loop reads CASSVGRDSYSSGTQYF. In DNA, the CDR3 is TGCGCCAGCAGTGTAGGACGGGACTCTTATTCTTCAGGGACCCAGTACTTC.

This chain uses TRBV18 with TRBJ2-3, with 11 bases matching TRBD2. This CDR3 spans 15 amino acids. CDR1 is KGHSH, CDR2 LQKENI, per germline. V dropped 5 bases and J dropped 7; count of bases not matched to a gene: 8. The chain's CDR3 is CASSYSGGAVNTQYF. Written as DNA, the CDR3 is TGTGCCAGCTCATATAGCGGGGGGGCCGTAAATACGCAGTATTTT.

The rearrangement uses TRBV15 and TRBJ2-5, with TRBD2 matching over 9 bases. This CDR3 has 15 amino acids. Germline V CDR1 and CDR2: LNHNV, YYDKDF (reference sequence). J gave up 5 bases and V 0 bases, and 4 bases lay outside the gene matches. The CDR3 nucleotides read TGTGCCACCAGCAGAGACCCAGGACTAGCGGAGACCCAGTACTTC. Its protein is CATSRDPGLAETQYF.

DNA of the CDR3: TGTGCCAGCAGCCAAAGGGTAGCGGGAGGGCCATTTGAGCAGTTCTTC. The encoded protein is CASSQRVAGGPFEQFF. This chain joins TRBV4-2 and TRBJ2-1; 11 nucleotides match TRBD2. CDR3 length equals 16 residues. Unmatched junction bases numbered 9, after V lost 2 bases and J lost 9 bases. Germline assignment: CDR1 LGHNA and CDR2 YNFKEQ.

The rearrangement links TRBV27 to TRBJ2-1, with 8 bases that match TRBD2. J lost 2 bases, V lost 3 bases, and 12 bases had no gene match. Germline V gene sequence: CDR1 MNHEY, CDR2 SMNVEV (reference sequence). The CDR3 runs 18 residues. The CDR3 sequence is CASSFRLAGGTPYNEQFF. The CDR3 DNA follows: TGTGCCAGCAGTTTCCGTCTCGCGGGAGGAACCCCCTACAATGAGCAGTTCTTC.

This chain joins TRBV7-8 and TRBJ1-4; TRBD1 agrees at 7 bases. Germline V gives CDR1 SGHVS, CDR2 FQNEAQ. V lost 5 bases, J lost 1 base, and 4 bases stayed unmatched. This CDR3 region has 15 residues. In DNA form, the CDR3 reads TGTGCCAGCAGCCGAAACAGGGGAACTAATGAAAAACTGTTTTTT. Translation gives CASSRNRGTNEKLFF.

Details on this clone: Compared with germline, one end of the junction differs, possibly owing to a read error. V is TRBV10-2 and J is TRBJ2-7, with 7 positions matching TRBD1. The CDR3 length is 13 residues. Looked up from germline, CDR1 is WSHSY and CDR2 is SAAADI. The CDR3 loop is CASSGTGSNEQCF. The CDR3 bases are TGCGCCAGCAGTGGGACAGGTTCCAACGAGCAGTGCTTC.

The chain uses TRBV18 and TRBJ2-5; 10 nucleotides match TRBD2. V was pared by 4 bases and J by 4 bases, with 9 bases of the junction left unmatched. The CDR3 extends over 16 amino acids. The germline CDR1 and CDR2 sequences are KGHSH and LQKENI. This CDR3 is CASSQTGTSVGETQYF. In DNA, the CDR3 is TGTGCCAGCTCACAAACCGGGACTAGCGTAGGAGAGACCCAGTACTTC.

CDR3 sequence: CASRGGSNSNQPQHF. The DNA for the CDR3 is TGTGCCAGCAGGGGCGGGTCGAATAGCAATCAGCCCCAGCATTTT. The V gene is TRBV28, the J gene TRBJ1-5; no firm D call. The length of the CDR3 is 15 residues. V lost 6 bases to trimming and J lost 0 bases, with 12 bases between them. Germline CDR1 MDHEN, CDR2 SYDVKM.

The V gene is TRBV9, the J gene TRBJ1-5; 9 bases map to TRBD1. Per germline, CDR1 SGDLS and CDR2 YYNGEE. Trimming at V came to 3 bases and at J to 10 bases, leaving 11 bases not matched to a gene. The length of the CDR3 is 15 residues. CDR3 sequence: CASSGGDGTGFPQHF. The CDR3 DNA reads as TGTGCCAGCAGCGGTGGTGATGGGACAGGGTTTCCCCAGCATTTT.

The J gene is TRBJ1-2, the V gene TRBV27; D ambiguous. This CDR3 region has 14 residues. The ends were cut back, 2 bases at V and 4 bases at J, with 11 bases in the middle. Germline lookup yields CDR1 MNHEY and CDR2 SMNVEV (reference sequence). The chain's CDR3 is CASSLQIRGYGYTF. The CDR3 DNA reads TGTGCCAGCAGTTTACAGATACGGGGCTATGGCTACACCTTC.

The chain is built from TRBV9 and TRBJ2-7, with TRBD2 identical over 7 bases. The CDR3 runs to 16 residues. The V gene's germline CDR1 is SGDLS and CDR2 YYNGEE. Losses at the gene ends were 0 bases for V and 7 bases for J; bases not matched to a gene: 13. The CDR3 nucleotides are TGTGCCAGCAGCGTAGAGAGCGGGACCGGGGCAAGAGAGCAGTACTTC. This sequence encodes CASSVESGTGAREQYF.

The chain combines TRBV2 with TRBJ2-2; 13 bases map to TRBD2. Trimming took 6 bases from V and 1 from J; bases not matched to a gene: 2. The CDR3 has 16 residues. Germline V gene sequence: CDR1 SNHLY, CDR2 FYNNEI. The CDR3, as DNA: TGTGCCAGCAGAAGACTAGCGGGGGGGAACACCGGGGAGCTGTTTTTT. Its protein is CASRRLAGGNTGELFF.

This CDR3 is CASSERSSYNSPLHF. In DNA, the CDR3 is TGTGCCAGTAGTGAACGGAGCTCCTATAATTCACCCCTCCACTTT. V usage is TRBV19 and J usage is TRBJ1-6; D ambiguous. The V end lost 5 bases, the J end lost 0 bases, and 8 bases lay between the germline ends. From germline, CDR1 is LNHDA and CDR2 SQIVND (reference sequence). The CDR3 has 15 amino acids. The full variable domain, rest sourced from reference TRBV19 and TRBJ1-6, is DGGITQSPKYLFRKEGQNVTLSCEQNLNHDAMYWYRQDPGQGLRLIYYSQIVNDFQKGDIAEGYSVSREKKESFPLTVTSAQKNPTAFYLCASSERSSYNSPLHFGNGTRLTVT.

This rearrangement joins TRBV5-1 to TRBJ2-3, with a tentative D call TRBD1 (6 bases). Germline CDR1 and CDR2: SGHRS and YFSETQ. V was clipped by 4 bases and J by 0 bases, with 12 bases between them. CDR3 length: 15 amino acids. CDR3 residues: CASSLRTDSTDTQYF. CDR3 DNA sequence: TGCGCCAGCAGCCTACGGACAGACAGCACAGATACGCAGTATTTT.

J is TRBJ1-2 and V is TRBV7-2, with 8 bases lining up with TRBD1. Germline assignment: CDR1 SGHTA and CDR2 FQGNSA. This CDR3 region has 14 residues. Trimming took 5 bases from V and 4 from J; bases not matched to a gene: 6. The CDR3 DNA reads as TGTGCCAGCAGCCCCGGACAGGGCCCCTATGGCTACACCTTC. It yields the protein CASSPGQGPYGYTF.

As DNA, the CDR3 is TGCAGCGTTGGGGGGACAGGGAATCAGCCCCAGCATTTT. Encoded protein: CSVGGTGNQPQHF. The chain is built from TRBV29-1 and TRBJ1-5; 9 bases line up with TRBD1. Per the germline V gene, CDR1 is SQVTM and CDR2 is ANQGSEA. The CDR3 extends over 13 amino acids. V lost 4 bases to trimming and J lost 4 bases; unmatched junction nucleotides: 2.

The chain links TRBV5-1 to TRBJ2-3; D is ambiguous. The CDR3 runs 13 residues. Trimming shortened V by 5 bases and J by 2 bases, and 9 bases separated the two germline ends. CDR1 is SGHRS and CDR2 is YFSETQ in the germline V gene. The CDR3, as DNA: TGCGCCAGCAGATCAGTCTCCACAGATACGCAGTATTTT. This codes for CASRSVSTDTQYF. The variable domain in full, completed from reference TRBV5-1 and TRBJ2-3, reads KAGVTQTPRYLIKTRGQQVTLSCSPISGHRSVSWYQQTPGQGLQFLFEYFSETQRNKGNFPGRFSGRQFSNSRSEMNVSTLELGDSALYLCASRSVSTDTQYFGPGTRLTVL.